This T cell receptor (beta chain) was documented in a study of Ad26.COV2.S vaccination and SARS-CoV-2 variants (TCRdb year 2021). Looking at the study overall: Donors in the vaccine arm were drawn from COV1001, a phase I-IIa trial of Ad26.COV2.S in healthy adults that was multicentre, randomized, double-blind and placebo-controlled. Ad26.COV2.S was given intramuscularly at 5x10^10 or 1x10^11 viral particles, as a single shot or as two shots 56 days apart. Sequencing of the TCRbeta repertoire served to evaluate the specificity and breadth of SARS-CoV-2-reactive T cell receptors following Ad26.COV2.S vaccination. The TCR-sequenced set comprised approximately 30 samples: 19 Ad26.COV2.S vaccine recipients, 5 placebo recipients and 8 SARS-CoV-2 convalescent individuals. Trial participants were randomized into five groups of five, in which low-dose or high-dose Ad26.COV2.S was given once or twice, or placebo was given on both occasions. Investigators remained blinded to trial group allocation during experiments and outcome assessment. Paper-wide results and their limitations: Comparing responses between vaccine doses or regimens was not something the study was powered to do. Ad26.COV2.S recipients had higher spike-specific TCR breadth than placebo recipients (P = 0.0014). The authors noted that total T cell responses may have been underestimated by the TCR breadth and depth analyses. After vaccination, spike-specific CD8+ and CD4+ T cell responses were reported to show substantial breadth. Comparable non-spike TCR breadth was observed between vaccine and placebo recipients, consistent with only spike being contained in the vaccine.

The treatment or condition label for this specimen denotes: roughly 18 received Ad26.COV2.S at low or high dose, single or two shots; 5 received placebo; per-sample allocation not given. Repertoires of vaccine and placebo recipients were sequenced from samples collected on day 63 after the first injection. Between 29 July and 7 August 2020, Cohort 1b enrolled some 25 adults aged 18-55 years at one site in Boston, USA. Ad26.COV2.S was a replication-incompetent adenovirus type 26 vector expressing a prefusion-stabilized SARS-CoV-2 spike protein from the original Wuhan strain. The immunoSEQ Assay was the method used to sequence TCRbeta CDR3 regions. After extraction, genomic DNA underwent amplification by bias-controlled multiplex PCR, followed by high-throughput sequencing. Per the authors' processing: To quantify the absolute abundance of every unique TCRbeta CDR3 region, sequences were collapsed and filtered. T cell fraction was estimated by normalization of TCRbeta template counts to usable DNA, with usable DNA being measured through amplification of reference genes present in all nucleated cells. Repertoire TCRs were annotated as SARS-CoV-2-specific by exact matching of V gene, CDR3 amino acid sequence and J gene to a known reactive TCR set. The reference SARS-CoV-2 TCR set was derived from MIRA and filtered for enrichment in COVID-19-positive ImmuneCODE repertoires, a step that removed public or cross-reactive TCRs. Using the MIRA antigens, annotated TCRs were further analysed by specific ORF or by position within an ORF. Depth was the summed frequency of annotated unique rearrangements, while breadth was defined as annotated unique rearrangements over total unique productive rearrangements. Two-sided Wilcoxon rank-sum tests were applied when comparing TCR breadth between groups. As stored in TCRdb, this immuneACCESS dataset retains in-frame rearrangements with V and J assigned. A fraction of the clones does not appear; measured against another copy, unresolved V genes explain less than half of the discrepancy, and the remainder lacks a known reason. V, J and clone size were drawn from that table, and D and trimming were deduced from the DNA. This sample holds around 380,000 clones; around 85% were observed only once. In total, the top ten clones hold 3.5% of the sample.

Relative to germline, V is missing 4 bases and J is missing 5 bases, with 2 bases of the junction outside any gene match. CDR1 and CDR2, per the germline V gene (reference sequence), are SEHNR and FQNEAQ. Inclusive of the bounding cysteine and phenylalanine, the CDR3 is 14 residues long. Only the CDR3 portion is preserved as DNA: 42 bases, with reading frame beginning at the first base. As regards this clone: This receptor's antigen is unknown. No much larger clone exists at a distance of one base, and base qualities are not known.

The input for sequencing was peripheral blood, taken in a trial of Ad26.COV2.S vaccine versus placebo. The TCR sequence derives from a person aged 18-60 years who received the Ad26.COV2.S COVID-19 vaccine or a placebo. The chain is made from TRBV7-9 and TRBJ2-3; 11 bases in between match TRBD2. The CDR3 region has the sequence CASSSSGGRDTQYF. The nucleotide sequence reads TGTGCCAGCAGCTCTAGCGGGGGGAGAGATACGCAGTATTTT.